This T cell receptor beta chain was sequenced for a study of cytomegalovirus exposure and HLA in healthy donors. General study results and limits: Confirmation in vitro established that a few CMV-associated chains were specific for CMV antigens.

Turning to this clone: Its antigen is unidentified.

It was with 60 Vbeta and 13 Jbeta primers that the PCR ran. Only in-frame clones appear in the TCRdb table, and some are missing; sequencing was by immunoSEQ multiplex PCR. The sample lists roughly 180,000 clones, approximately 80% occurring once. Sequencing used PBMCs. This clonotype was obtained from a man between 18 and 29 years old in good health and CMV-seronegative.

The CDR3 DNA sequence: TGTGCCAGCACCATCTACCGAACTAGCACAGATACGCAGTATTTT. Its translation: CASTIYRTSTDTQYF. The chain joins TRBV5-5 to TRBJ2-3; D ambiguous. CDR1 and CDR2 from the germline V gene are SGHKS and YYEKEE (reference sequence). Trimming pared 6 bases from V and 0 bases from J, leaving 14 bases between. The CDR3 sequence is 15 residues long.